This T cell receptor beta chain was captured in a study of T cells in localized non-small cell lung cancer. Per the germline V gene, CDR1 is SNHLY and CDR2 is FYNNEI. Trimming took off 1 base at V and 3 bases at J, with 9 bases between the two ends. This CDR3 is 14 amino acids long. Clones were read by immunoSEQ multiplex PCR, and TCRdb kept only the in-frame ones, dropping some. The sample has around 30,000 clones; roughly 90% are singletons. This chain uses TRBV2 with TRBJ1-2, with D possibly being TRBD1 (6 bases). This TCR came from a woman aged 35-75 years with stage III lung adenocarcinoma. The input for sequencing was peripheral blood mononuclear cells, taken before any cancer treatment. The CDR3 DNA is TGTGCCAGCAGTGAAGGGGGACACGACTATGGCTACACCTTC. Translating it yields CASSEGGHDYGYTF.